This T cell receptor (beta chain) is from a study of regulatory T cells in long-lasting Graves disease. Whole-study results and caveats: Thyroid tissue went unexamined; only peripheral blood was analyzed. Favored gene segments in persistent disease were TRBV28, TRBJ1-2 and TRBJ2-5.

Details on this clonotype: Its matching antigen is unknown.

Documented time point: newly diagnosed GD, antithyroid drugs for less than 3 months. The TCR library used RNA extracted from PBMCs. Patients met American Thyroid Association criteria for Graves' disease. Assembly of TCR beta libraries relied on iRepertoire HTBI primers together with Arm-PCR of CDR3 regions. MiXCR, applied by TCRdb to the multiplex PCR reads, yields one record per CDR3 protein. Here the sample spans 550,000 to 700,000 distinct CDR3 sequences, 15% to 20% being singletons. The V gene's germline CDR1 is SGDLS and CDR2 YYNGEE. The V end was cut by 1 base, the J end by 4 bases, with 8 bases between. This CDR3 has 13 residues. The same sample was also studied in work on T cells in Graves' hyperthyroidism and ophthalmopathy. As that study records: The study left out patients who had uncontrolled infection, other autoimmune disease, pregnancy or lactation.

The clonotype comes from a man younger than 30 with Graves disease. Source: peripheral blood mononuclear cells (PBMCs), taken at new diagnosis, from a patient treated with antithyroid drugs. This chain uses TRBV9 with TRBJ1-2; tentatively, D is TRBD1 (5 bases). CDR3 loop: CASSVRDSYGYTF. The CDR3 DNA follows: TGTGCCAGCAGCGTACGAGACAGCTATGGCTACACCTTC.